The 9 T cell receptor beta chains presented below share a single source sample, sequenced in a study of regulatory T cells in long-lasting Graves disease. As to time point: persistent/refractory GD, antithyroid drugs over 5 years with positive TRAb. PBMC-extracted RNA yielded the TCR library. HTBI primers from iRepertoire and Arm-PCR of CDR3 regions yielded the TCR beta libraries. TCRdb reprocessed the multiplex PCR reads via MiXCR and lists one record per CDR3 protein. The sample yields around 460,000 distinct CDR3 sequences, under 25% seen once. Here the sequenced sample was peripheral blood mononuclear cells (PBMCs), taken when the disease was refractory, from a patient treated with antithyroid drugs. Receptors originate from a female donor with Graves disease.

This clonotype was detected ten times or more. CDR3 loop: CASSFLQETQYF. The CDR3 DNA sequence: TGTGCCAGCAGCTTCTTGCAAGAGACCCAGTACTTC. The genes are TRBV7-2 and TRBJ2-5; no clear D. The CDR3 spans 12 residues. From germline, CDR1 is SGHTA and CDR2 FQGNSA. V shed 3 bases and J shed 2 bases, with 4 bases lying between them.

The chain carries TRBV7-9 and TRBJ1-6; no clear D gene. V lost 5 bases and J lost 9, with 14 bases in between. Per germline, CDR1 SEHNR and CDR2 FQNEAQ (reference sequence). The CDR3 is made up of 14 amino acids. CDR3 amino acids: CASSPPGNGSPLHF. The CDR3 nucleotides are TGTGCCAGCAGCCCTCCTGGAAACGGTTCACCCCTCCACTTT.

This clonotype has a count of ten or more. The V gene is TRBV6-1, the J gene TRBJ1-4; 9 bases are a match to TRBD1. The CDR3 loop spans 15 amino acids. Germline CDR1 reads MNHNS; CDR2 reads SASEGT. The V and J ends lost 8 bases and 7 bases, in that order; junction bases with no gene match: 11. This CDR3 is CASGPHGTGIEKLFF. The CDR3 DNA reads TGTGCCAGCGGCCCCCACGGGACAGGGATTGAAAAACTGTTTTTT.

This clonotype showed up just once. One base away lies a much larger clone, so this may be a sequencing read error. Because the CDR3 is missing its conserved closing phenylalanine or tryptophan, this is likely a read error. The rearrangement uses TRBV7-2 and TRBJ1-5, with D unresolved. Trimming left V 1 base short and J 7 bases short, with 14 bases between. Germline lookup yields CDR1 SGHTA and CDR2 FQGNSA. This CDR3 has 15 residues. The CDR3 sequence is CASSLEVGPGQPQHL. The DNA for the CDR3 is TGTGCCAGCAGCTTAGAGGTAGGGCCGGGGCAGCCCCAGCATCTT.

This clonotype was seen a few times. The rearrangement joins TRBV7-3 to TRBJ2-6; the D is unclear. The CDR3 covers 15 residues. Trimming removed 4 bases from V and 2 bases from J, with 9 bases in between. The V gene's germline CDR1 is SGHTA and CDR2 FQGTGA. CDR3 DNA sequence: TGTGCCAGCAGCTCCACAGATGCTGGGGCCAACGTCCTGACTTTC. It translates to CASSSTDAGANVLTF. Drawing the rest from reference TRBV7-3 and TRBJ2-6, the complete variable domain is GAGVSQTPSNKVTEKGKYVELRCDPISGHTALYWYRQSLGQGPEFLIYFQGTGAADDSGLPNDRFFAVRPEGSVSTLKIQRTERGDSAVYLCASSSTDAGANVLTFGAGSRLTVL.

In the case of this clonotype: A read error may explain this, as a much larger clone is one base away. The chain recombines TRBV7-9 with TRBJ2-7; 8 positions agree with TRBD2. Germline-derived CDR1 and CDR2 are SEHNR and FQNEAQ (reference sequence). The CDR3 runs 16 residues. The CDR3 here is CTSSLVSGSLAYEQYF. The CDR3, as DNA: TGTACCAGCAGCTTAGTAAGCGGGAGCCTTGCGTACGAGCAGTACTTC.

This clonotype has only a few counts. This chain connects TRBV7-2 to TRBJ1-5, with D tentatively TRBD1 (6 bases). With 4 bases removed from V and 5 bases from J, the gap between germline ends came to 12 bases. The germline CDR1 and CDR2 sequences are SGHTA and FQGNSA. This CDR3 comprises 14 residues. The CDR3 DNA follows: TGTGCCAGCAGCTCAACAGGGTATTATCAGCCCCAGCATTTT. This encodes CASSSTGYYQPQHF.

This clonotype showed up just a few times. V usage is TRBV7-9 and J usage is TRBJ1-4, with D possibly TRBD1 on 6 matching bases. The length of the CDR3 is 15 residues. CDR1 is SEHNR, CDR2 FQNEAQ, per germline (reference sequence). V was clipped by 0 bases and J by 5 bases, with 10 bases between them. The CDR3 loop is CASSLAAGGNEKLFF. DNA for the CDR3: TGTGCCAGCAGCTTAGCTGCGGGGGGCAATGAAAAACTGTTTTTT.

This clonotype was seen ten or more times. The rearrangement joins TRBV2 to TRBJ1-2; D is uncertain. The V end lost 7 bases, the J end lost 4 bases, and 10 bases lay between the germline ends. CDR1 and CDR2 from the germline V gene are SNHLY and FYNNEI. This CDR3 contains 12 residues. CDR3 coding DNA: TGTGCCAGCATGGGAACGGGCTATGGCTACACCTTC. It yields the protein CASMGTGYGYTF.